A single T cell receptor (beta chain) is shown here with its context. The sample holds many counts of this clonotype. It has no known antigen specificity. Per-nucleotide qualities are absent, and no much larger clonotype sits a single base away. At the junction V is shortened by 6 bases and J by 2 bases, with 9 bases in between. Measured from the cysteine to the phenylalanine, the CDR3 is 13 residues long. CDR3 DNA is the only sequence kept; it has 39 bases, read in frame from the first base. The germline V gene supplies CDR1 SGHAT and CDR2 FQNNGV. The sample originates from a study of tumor-infiltrating lymphocytes in primary liver carcinoma (dated by TCRdb to 2016 to 2017). For the study in its entirety: Between November 2015 and March 2016, roughly five patients in China with histopathologically diagnosed primary liver carcinoma had surgical resection. Each sample produced about 3.5 to 8 million productive TCRbeta reads, and read depth showed no significant difference between tissue types. Technical replicate repertoires showed high reproducibility, with mean shared-clone rates approximately 0.9 and correlation coefficients above 0.95. The five patients had tumors staged T1-T3 N0M0, with maximum diameters ranging from roughly 4 to 10 cm. The five patients, three men and two women aged 30 to 69 years, had hepatocellular carcinoma (four) or combined HCC and intrahepatic cholangiocarcinoma (one). For each liver tumor, the study sampled five regions along with adjacent normal tissue and blood, and applied TCRbeta repertoire sequencing, expression microarrays and whole-exome sequencing. A total of roughly 35 specimens from 5 patients went through TCRbeta repertoire sequencing, namely 25 tumor regions, 5 adjacent noncancerous liver tissues and 5 peripheral blood samples. What the study reported, not specific to this receptor: With just a few patients in the study, the authors point out that the findings should be validated in a larger study. The top 250 clones accounted for a significantly greater share of the repertoire in tumors than in blood (p = 0.039). Repertoire overlap was higher between tumor regions (mean approximately 36%) than tumor-adjacent (approximately 17%) or tumor-blood (approximately 14%) pairs, consistent with antigen-driven expansion. Bulk unsorted samples precluded comparing CD4+ and CD8+ T cell repertoires. Because only the TCR beta chain was sequenced and unpaired alpha chains were not captured, true repertoire diversity is likely underestimated.

Using a constant-region primer and ProtoScript II reverse transcriptase, TCRbeta-specific cDNA was reverse-transcribed from 500 ng total RNA. TCRbeta libraries were built with three nested multiplex PCR rounds, a slightly modified ARM-PCR procedure. Each of the first two PCR rounds ran for 9 to 11 cycles using multiplex TRBV1-TRBV30 forward primers together with a Cbeta reverse primer. Sample barcodes and Illumina adapters were attached in a final 25-cycle PCR using Deep VentR polymerase. Before sequencing, amplicons between 200 and 500 bp were purified from gel using a QIAquick gel extraction kit. An Illumina HiSeq 2500 was used to sequence the TCRbeta amplicons, generating 250-bp paired-end reads. The authors processed their data as follows. To recover full CDR3 sequences, reads were quality-trimmed using Trimmomatic v0.33 and paired reads were then merged using FLASH v1.2.11. V, D and J germline segments were assigned to the rearranged TCRbeta sequences using MiGEC v1.2.1b. Clonotype statistics and Shannon-Wiener diversity indices were calculated with VDJtools v1.0.0. Except for diversity analysis, only each sample's 250 most abundant clonotypes were used in subsequent analyses to reduce sampling bias. TCRdb passed the public sequencing reads through fastp at Q25 and MiXCR, retaining productive beta sequences. All rows with the same CDR3 protein become a single entry with the most common DNA and genes. The V and J calls follow TCRdb's processing rather than the paper's. The sample table shows 150,000 to 200,000 distinct CDR3 sequences, and 60% are seen once. The top ten hold 72% of the sample.

TRIzol reagent was used to extract blood RNA from unsorted whole blood, while the DNeasy Blood & Tissue kit provided the germline DNA. At the time of sampling, the patients had chronic HBV infection and had not received any treatment. Before surgery, approximately 3.7 milliliters of peripheral blood were drawn into K2EDTA tubes. Sample: peripheral blood. The receptor's source is a man between 40 and 49 years old with primary liver carcinoma and hepatitis B virus infection. The rearranged segments are TRBV11-2 and TRBJ2-3; the D gene identity is not certain. Here the CDR3 is given as CASSSFLTDTQYF. DNA sequence: TGTGCCAGCAGTTCTTTCCTCACAGATACGCAGTATTTT.